This T cell receptor beta chain was sequenced during a study of CD8 T cells in ankylosing spondylitis. Study conclusions and caveats: About 8 highly homologous variants made up a TCR beta motif that seemed to typify ankylosing spondylitis blood. Relatively rare in peripheral blood, disease-linked clones were also CD8+. Prior literature has documented some motif variants in synovial fluid and blood from reactive arthritis.

This clonotype occurred many times. Its antigen remains unknown. Generation of TCR beta libraries employed quantitative 5'-RACE incorporating molecular barcodes. TCRdb recomputed calls from the 5' RACE reads with MiXCR, one row per CDR3 protein. The sample lists about 360,000 distinct CDR3 sequences, 20% to 25% occurring once. V gave up 6 bases and J gave up 4 bases, with 10 bases separating them. This CDR3 contains 14 residues. Looked up from germline, CDR1 is MGHDK and CDR2 is SYGVNS. J is TRBJ2-6 and V is TRBV25-1, with unresolved D. The sequence was collected from a male donor with ankylosing spondylitis or in good health (not recorded which). Sequenced material: blood, either unsorted or a sorted T cell fraction (not recorded which). The CDR3 region has the DNA TGTGCCAGCAGGAAGAGAGAAGGGGCCAACGTCCTGACTTTC. Translating gives CASRKREGANVLTF.